The 23 T cell receptor beta chains below were found in one sample sequenced in a study of regulatory T cells in long-lasting Graves disease. Time point denoted: newly diagnosed GD, antithyroid drugs for less than 3 months. Scientists built the TCR library using RNA that was extracted from PBMCs. Arm-PCR of CDR3 regions and iRepertoire HTBI primers were used to build TCR beta libraries. TCRdb fed the multiplex PCR reads into MiXCR, producing one record per CDR3 protein. The table shows about 460,000 distinct CDR3 sequences, with 11% to 15% occurring only once. This sample also belongs to another study, concerning T cells in Graves' hyperthyroidism and ophthalmopathy.

Sequencing was performed on peripheral blood mononuclear cells (PBMCs), taken at new diagnosis, from a patient treated with antithyroid drugs. Receptors were obtained from a woman between 45 and 65 years old with Graves disease.

This sequence joins TRBV5-1 and TRBJ1-4; TRBD1 matches at 9 bases. After removal of 1 base from V and 7 bases from J, the junction contained 2 bases not matched to a gene. CDR1 is SGHRS, CDR2 YFSETQ, per germline. The CDR3 totals 14 residues. DNA of the CDR3: TGCGCCAGCAGCTTGCAACAGGGGGCTGAAAAACTGTTTTTT. It translates to CASSLQQGAEKLFF. The variable domain in full, completed from reference TRBV5-1 and TRBJ1-4, reads KAGVTQTPRYLIKTRGQQVTLSCSPISGHRSVSWYQQTPGQGLQFLFEYFSETQRNKGNFPGRFSGRQFSNSRSEMNVSTLELGDSALYLCASSLQQGAEKLFFGSGTQLSVL.

The rearrangement links TRBV7-8 to TRBJ1-5; perhaps TRBD1 as D (6 bases). V lost 5 bases, J lost 4 bases, and 12 bases lay in between. This CDR3 region has 14 residues. Germline CDR1 reads SGHVS; CDR2 reads FQNEAQ. This chain's CDR3 is CASSTRTVNQPQHF. CDR3 DNA sequence: TGTGCCAGCAGCACAAGGACAGTTAATCAGCCCCAGCATTTT. The whole variable domain, remainder taken from reference TRBV7-8 and TRBJ1-5, is GAGVSQSPRYKVAKRGQDVALRCDPISGHVSLFWYQQALGQGPEFLTYFQNEAQLDKSGLPSDRFFAERPEGSVSTLKIQRTQQEDSAVYLCASSTRTVNQPQHFGDGTRLSIL.

With respect to this clonotype: The junction and the germline gene differ at one end; a read error may be behind it. This rearrangement joins TRBV7-9 to TRBJ2-1; D gene ambiguous. This CDR3 is 9 amino acids long. Per germline, CDR1 SEHNR and CDR2 FQNEAQ (reference sequence). The DNA of the CDR3 is TGTGCCAGCAGCTTAGGCTCTGGGTTC. It is translated as CASSLGSGF.

This clonotype was recorded many times. The chain recombines TRBV6-9 with TRBJ1-6; TRBD1 matches at 7 bases. The CDR3 has 15 amino acids. In germline, CDR1 is MNHGY, CDR2 SVAAGI. The ends lost 3 bases at V and 7 bases at J; junction bases unmatched: 6. CDR3 region: CASSYEGARNSPLHF. The CDR3 region has the DNA TGTGCCAGCAGTTACGAGGGGGCGCGAAATTCACCCCTCCACTTT.

Ten or more counts support this clonotype. The CDR3 coding sequence is TGTGCCAGCAGCTTGCGGACAGGGTATCAGCCCCAGCATTTT. Amino acid sequence: CASSLRTGYQPQHF. This chain joins TRBV5-5 and TRBJ1-5; 8 bases align to TRBD1. Germline loops: CDR1 SGHKS, CDR2 YYEKEE (reference sequence). With V trimmed by 1 base and J by 5 bases, 2 bases remained unmatched. The CDR3 sequence is 14 residues long. The variable domain in full, with the rest retrieved from reference TRBV5-5 and TRBJ1-5, is DAGVTQSPTHLIKTRGQQVTLRCSPISGHKSVSWYQQVLGQGPQFIFQYYEKEERGRGNFPDRFSARQFPNYSSELNVNALLLGDSALYLCASSLRTGYQPQHFGDGTRLSIL.

There are many counts of this clonotype. V is TRBV9 and J is TRBJ1-5, with D uncertain. The V end was cut by 1 base, the J end by 1 base, with 3 bases between. CDR1 is SGDLS and CDR2 is YYNGEE in the germline V gene. The length of the CDR3 is 13 residues. CDR3 sequence (DNA): TGTGCCAGCAGCGTAAGGAGCAATCAGCCCCAGCATTTT. This gives the protein CASSVRSNQPQHF.

This clonotype was seen many times. The chain couples TRBV7-9 to TRBJ2-2; D possibly corresponds to TRBD1 (5 bases). The CDR3 covers 15 residues. Germline-derived CDR1 and CDR2 are SEHNR and FQNEAQ (reference sequence). V was cut by 5 bases and J by 0 bases, with 10 bases left in between. The CDR3 loop is CASSLDRANTGELFF. CDR3 DNA: TGTGCCAGCAGCCTCGACAGAGCGAACACCGGGGAGCTGTTTTTT.

This chain connects TRBV19 to TRBJ2-3; 7 bases fit TRBD2. Germline trimming cut 3 bases from V and 4 bases from J; bases unmatched to any gene: 4. This CDR3 is built from 14 residues. From germline, CDR1 is LNHDA and CDR2 SQIVND (reference sequence). This chain's CDR3 is CASSIQRGPDTQYF. Here the CDR3 DNA reads TGTGCCAGTAGTATCCAGCGGGGCCCAGATACGCAGTATTTT.

The chain couples TRBV9 to TRBJ1-2, with D uncertain. This CDR3 comprises 13 residues. The V gene lost 1 base and the J gene lost 4 bases, with 8 bases spanning the gap. Germline CDR1 is SGDLS and CDR2 is YYNGEE. CDR3 nucleotide sequence: TGTGCCAGCAGCGTATCCAGCATCTATGGCTACACCTTC. Amino acid sequence: CASSVSSIYGYTF.

This clonotype has a count of ten or more. This chain uses TRBV7-9 with TRBJ2-5; D may be TRBD2 (6 bases). The V end was cut by 6 bases, the J end by 5 bases, with 13 bases between. Germline lookup yields CDR1 SEHNR and CDR2 FQNEAQ (reference sequence). This CDR3 has 13 amino acids. The CDR3 spells CASRGLSGETQYF. CDR3 nucleotide sequence: TGTGCCAGCAGGGGACTTTCGGGGGAGACCCAGTACTTC. The entire variable domain, with the rest obtained from reference TRBV7-9 and TRBJ2-5, is as follows: DTGVSQNPRHKITKRGQNVTFRCDPISEHNRLYWYRQTLGQGPEFLTYFQNEAQLEKSRLLSDRFSAERPKGSFSTLEIQRTEQGDSAMYLCASRGLSGETQYFGPGTRLLVL.

This clonotype was counted between two and nine times. The CDR3 sequence: CASNLDRGYEQYF. The CDR3 DNA reads as TGTGCCAGCAATTTAGACAGGGGTTACGAGCAGTACTTC. The chain couples TRBV6-2 or TRBV6-3 to TRBJ2-7; 8 bases map to TRBD1. CDR3 length: 13 amino acids. Germline CDR1 is MNHEY and CDR2 is SVGEGT. V lost 7 bases, J lost 4 bases, and 6 bases stayed unmatched.

This clonotype was observed at least ten times. V is TRBV11-3 and J is TRBJ2-1; 13 positions agree with TRBD2. In germline, CDR1 is SGHNT, CDR2 YENEEA. The CDR3 is 16 residues long. With 4 bases clipped from V and 6 bases from J, the junction kept 6 bases outside the gene matches. The CDR3 DNA sequence: TGTGCCAGCAGCTCGGGACTAGCGGGACCCCTCAATGAGCAGTTCTTC. It translates to CASSSGLAGPLNEQFF.

In this sample, this clonotype turned up many times. This chain joins TRBV6-1 and TRBJ1-4; 9 bases are a match to TRBD1. V shed 6 bases, J shed 7 bases, and the junction held 9 bases outside the gene matches. The CDR3 has 15 amino acids. CDR1 is MNHNS, CDR2 SASEGT, per germline. CDR3 sequence: CASRRTGQGVEKLFF. The DNA for the CDR3 is TGTGCCAGCAGAAGAACGGGACAGGGCGTTGAAAAACTGTTTTTT.

This clonotype was seen many times. The chain has TRBV7-3 and TRBJ2-6, with D perhaps given as TRBD1 or TRBD2 (5 bases each). CDR3 length: 16 residues. Germline-derived CDR1 and CDR2 are SGHTA and FQGTGA. V dropped 1 base and J dropped 2 bases, with 9 bases sitting between them. CDR3 region: CASSLSRDAGANVLTF. CDR3 nucleotides: TGTGCCAGCAGCTTAAGCCGGGACGCTGGGGCCAACGTCCTGACTTTC.

This clonotype was recorded at least ten times. The chain is built from TRBV6-1 and TRBJ2-7; TRBD2 agrees at 8 bases. The CDR3 loop spans 15 amino acids. The V gene's germline CDR1 is MNHNS and CDR2 SASEGT. V lost 7 bases to trimming and J lost 1 base; unmatched junction nucleotides: 9. The CDR3 reads CASTRASGYSYEQYF. In nucleotides, the CDR3 is TGTGCCAGCACTCGGGCTAGCGGGTATTCCTACGAGCAGTACTTC.

This clonotype was recorded at least ten times. This chain links TRBV2 with TRBJ1-2; D might be TRBD1 (6 bases). V was clipped by 5 bases and J by 8 bases, with 12 bases between them. This CDR3 spans 12 amino acids. Germline CDR1 reads SNHLY; CDR2 reads FYNNEI. CDR3 nucleotide sequence: TGTGCCAGCAGTCCCAGGGGATACGGCTACACCTTC. This gives the protein CASSPRGYGYTF.

This clonotype was detected many times. The chain carries TRBV10-3 and TRBJ2-7; 7 positions match TRBD1. The CDR3 spans 15 residues. The ends lost 4 bases at V and 5 bases at J; junction bases unmatched: 11. The germline V gene has CDR1 ENHRY and CDR2 SYGVKD. The CDR3 loop reads CAISVDRAPTNEQYF. CDR3 in DNA: TGTGCCATCAGTGTTGACAGGGCCCCTACAAACGAGCAGTACTTC.

The chain carries TRBV27 and TRBJ2-1, with TRBD2 identical over 7 bases. Per the germline V gene, CDR1 is MNHEY and CDR2 is SMNVEV (reference sequence). CDR3 length: 15 amino acids. With 5 bases clipped from V and 5 bases from J, the junction kept 9 bases outside the gene matches. The CDR3 region has the DNA TGTGCCAGCAGTCAGGTCGGGAGGAGAAACAATGAGCAGTTCTTC. Protein: CASSQVGRRNNEQFF.

This chain joins TRBV4-1 and TRBJ2-7; 7 positions match TRBD1. Trimming at V came to 1 base and at J to 4 bases, leaving 10 bases not matched to a gene. The CDR3 extends over 16 amino acids. Germline V gene data show CDR1 as MGHRA and CDR2 as YSYEKL. In nucleotides, the CDR3 is TGCGCCAGCAGCCAAGGGTCAGGGGCAGGGGGTTACGAGCAGTACTTC. Its translation: CASSQGSGAGGYEQYF.

The genes are TRBV9 and TRBJ2-1; possibly TRBD2 for D (6 bases). Trimming took off 3 bases at V and 0 bases at J, with 25 bases between the two ends. Per the germline V gene, CDR1 is SGDLS and CDR2 is YYNGEE. The CDR3 spans 20 residues. The CDR3, as DNA: TGTGCCAGCAGCGCGGCATCGTGGCGGGGACCCCCCTCCTCCTACAATGAGCAGTTCTTC. It yields the protein CASSAASWRGPPSSYNEQFF.

This clonotype appeared a few times. CDR3 sequence (DNA): TGCAGCGGAGGGACTACACAAGAGACCCAGTACTTC. Translation gives CSGGTTQETQYF. The gene calls are TRBV29-1 and TRBJ2-5; 7 bases are a match to TRBD2. The CDR3 spans 12 residues. Germline V lookup: CDR1 SQVTM, CDR2 ANQGSEA. With 7 bases clipped from V and 2 bases from J, the junction kept 4 bases outside the gene matches.

At least ten counts were recorded for this clonotype. Germline is not matched at one junction end, which may reflect a read error. The chain couples TRBV5-1 to TRBJ2-3; TRBD2 matches 14 bases. From germline, CDR1 is SGHRS and CDR2 YFSETQ. The CDR3 contains 15 residues. As DNA, the CDR3 is TGTGCCAGCAGTGTGGGACTAGCGGGAGCAGATACGCAGTATTTT. Translated, it gives CASSVGLAGADTQYF.

As for this clonotype: This likely traces to a read error, being one base from a far larger clone. The missing conserved phenylalanine or tryptophan at the end of this CDR3 makes a read error likely. The rearrangement joins TRBV6-9 to TRBJ1-1; D remains ambiguous. The CDR3 totals 17 residues. The germline V gene encodes CDR1 MNHGY and CDR2 SVAAGI. V shed 3 bases and J shed 0 bases, with 17 bases lying between them. The DNA for the CDR3 is TGTGCCAGCAGTTACGACTACTGGACTACATTGAACACTGAAGCTTTCCTT. Protein sequence: CASSYDYWTTLNTEAFL.